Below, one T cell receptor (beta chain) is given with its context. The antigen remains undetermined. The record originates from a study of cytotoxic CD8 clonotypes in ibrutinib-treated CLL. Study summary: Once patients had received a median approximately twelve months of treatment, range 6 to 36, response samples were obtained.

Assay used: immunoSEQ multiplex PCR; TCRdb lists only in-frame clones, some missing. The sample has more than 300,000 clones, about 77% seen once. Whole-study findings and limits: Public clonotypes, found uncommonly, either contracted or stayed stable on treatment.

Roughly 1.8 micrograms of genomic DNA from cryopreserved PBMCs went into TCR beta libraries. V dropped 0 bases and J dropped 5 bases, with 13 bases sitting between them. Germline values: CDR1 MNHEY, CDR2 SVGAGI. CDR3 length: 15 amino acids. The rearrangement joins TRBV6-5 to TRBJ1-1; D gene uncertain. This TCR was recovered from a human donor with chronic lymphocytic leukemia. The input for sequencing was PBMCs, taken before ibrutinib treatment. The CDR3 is CASSYSLGRGTEAFF. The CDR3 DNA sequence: TGTGCCAGCAGTTACTCTTTAGGGAGAGGGACTGAAGCTTTCTTT.